The entry below describes one T cell receptor (beta chain). This clone was counted a single time. What antigen it recognizes has not been identified. The input lacks base qualities; no much larger clone sits a single base away. One read yields weak evidence. Healthy HIV-negative adults with no recently reported acute infections or vaccinations were included as donors. Every donor was a Caucasian adult residing in Nashville, Tennessee, USA. CD8 memory samples were composed of magnetically selected CD45RO+ cells combined with CCR7-negative CD45RA+ effector memory (TemRA) cells. Blood was collected by leukapheresis, and PBMCs were isolated by Ficoll-Histopaque density gradient centrifugation and then cryopreserved in liquid nitrogen vapor phase. Analytical flow cytometry was used to check the purity and quantity of each magnetically sorted T cell population. Genomic DNA was isolated from every sorted fraction and measured by UV absorbance on a Nanodrop 2000c.

This sample is drawn from a study of shared clonotypes between healthy human individuals (dated by TCRdb to 2018 to 2020). As for the study more broadly: Three men and a couple of women, aged 18 to 49 years, made up the cohort. Different laboratories and diverse techniques were used to prepare libraries and sequence TCR repertoires, to increase sequencing depth and limit assay-specific biases. For each donor, CD4 naive and CD4 memory were each given three plates, CD8 naive was given two plates, and CD8 memory was given one plate. Each donor's leukapheresis produced roughly between roughly 0.85 and 10 billion PBMCs. The study deeply sequenced blood TCR repertoires of about 5 healthy adults to estimate repertoire size and the extent of clonotype sharing between individuals. General findings and caveats noted by the study authors: The small number of donors limited the genetic and exposure-history diversity represented. Estimated clonotype richness was generally larger for naive than for memory subsets. Pairwise subsampling indicated that sequencing depth was expected to affect the degree of clonotype sharing among donors. Only blood was sampled, and tissue TCR repertoires likely differ from those in blood. Approximately 4.8% of naive CD4, roughly 3.5% of naive CD8, around 2.3% of memory CD4, and around 0.4% of memory CD8 clonotypes were shared across several donors. Compared with non-shared clonotypes, clonotypes shared by all four sorted-subset donors had higher generation probabilities. Even with the large sequencing depth, rarefaction of the sorted-subset datasets indicated that sequencing was incomplete.

TCR CDR3 regions were amplified from genomic DNA by multiplex PCR using the deep immunoSEQ assay. Genomic DNA extracted from each cell subset was distributed evenly over all wells of several immunoSEQ 96-well plates, and each plate served as one replicate. Each replicate PCR for sorted subsets received approximately 220 ng genomic DNA, equal to 30,000 or so T cell genomes. Purified libraries were measured with a Qubit 3.0 fluorometer, size-checked on a Bioanalyzer 2100, and measured again with the KAPA Library Quantification kit. Every immunoSEQ 96-well plate was sequenced on a dedicated single-read 150-cycle Illumina NextSeq 550 flow cell. The original pipeline was this. Because the immunoSEQ output held only junctional sequences and lacked quality scores, the filtering could not match the filtering applied to full-length reads. To assign V/J genes and CDR3, sequences were annotated against IMGT germline references using PyIR, a Python wrapper for IgBLAST v1.9. Reads were removed for weak V/J assignments (E-value above 1e-6), missing CDR3, stop codons, out-of-frame junctions, or ambiguous translated residues. A V3J clonotype was defined by an identical inferred V gene, J gene, and CDR3 amino acid sequence. To compute the percentage overlap between repertoires, the number of shared unique clonotypes was divided by the size of the smaller repertoire. RTK rarefaction, the Chao1 estimator, and Recon v2.1 estimates of unobserved clonotypes were used to assess repertoire richness. Generation probabilities were computed with OLGA for all TCRbeta clonotypes obtained by the gDNA method from a handful of donors. TCRdb limited this immuneACCESS table to in-frame rearrangements with V and J called. A share of clones is missing; checked studies link under half to unresolved V genes, and the rest is unexplained. V and J calls and clone size come straight from that table; D and trimming were deduced from the DNA. A total of tens of thousands of clones appear in this sample, 62% of them only once. About half of the sample belongs to the ten largest clones.

The CDR3 spans 12 residues, from the cysteine through the phenylalanine. Here the CDR3 DNA is all that survives: 36 bases in frame from base 1. The trim is 4 bases for V and 1 base for J, with a gap of 4 bases between the germline ends. Recombination joined TRBV7-1 with TRBJ1-1; the D gene is unclear. TRBV7-1 is recorded as an ORF, its role being uncertain. Sample: memory CD8+ T cells sorted from blood. Explained via the paper, the cell subset or site label denotes: CD45RO+ cells pooled with CCR7-negative TemRA cells. This TCR came from a man aged 30 to 45 in good health. The nucleotides read TGTGCCAGCAGCTATGAGAACACTGAAGCTTTCTTT. This encodes CASSYENTEAFF.